These 10 T cell receptor beta chains were sequenced from one sample in a study of CD8 T cells in ankylosing spondylitis (dated by TCRdb to the late 2010s). Broad study findings and their caveats: A TCR beta motif of several highly homologous amino acid variants appeared characteristic of blood from ankylosing spondylitis patients.

The library relied on 5' RACE. TCRdb records Illumina HiSeq 2500 as the sequencer. Through fastp at Q25 and MiXCR, TCRdb rebuilt clones from the public reads, retaining in-frame beta chains. Entries that share a CDR3 protein sequence are merged under the most common genes and DNA. This sample gives about 220,000 distinct CDR3 sequences in total; just under 7.5% of them show up just once. The ten largest clones take up 12% to 15% of the sample. Their antigens remain unidentified. The sequencing input was blood, either unsorted or a sorted T cell fraction (not recorded which). The receptors come from a male donor with ankylosing spondylitis.

In its sample, this clonotype was seen many times. V and J are TRBV7-8 and TRBJ1-2; maybe TRBD1 (6 bases). This CDR3 has 16 residues. V lost 0 bases to trimming and J lost 8 bases, with 19 bases between them. Per the germline V gene, CDR1 is SGHVS and CDR2 is FQNEAQ. CDR3 bases: TGTGCCAGCAGCTTAGCGAGCAGGGGAGTGTATGAGGGCTACACCTTC. Residues: CASSLASRGVYEGYTF.

This clonotype was detected many times. The chain employs TRBV5-6 and TRBJ1-2; 7 bases match TRBD1. Looked up from germline, CDR1 is SGHDT and CDR2 is YYEEEE. The V segment lost 1 base and the J segment 6 bases; nucleotides outside the gene matches: 6. This CDR3 contains 14 residues. CDR3 amino acids: CASSLLQGINGYTF. In nucleotides, the CDR3 is TGTGCCAGCAGCTTGTTACAGGGGATCAATGGCTACACCTTC.

This clonotype was seen only a few times. The chain carries TRBV12-3 or TRBV12-4 and TRBJ1-4; D gene ambiguous. The V gene lost 2 bases and the J gene lost 7 bases, with 14 bases spanning the gap. This CDR3 is built from 15 residues. The DNA of the CDR3 is TGTGCCAGCAGTTTATACGGGGAGAGGGCTGAAAAACTGTTTTTT. This gives the protein CASSLYGERAEKLFF.

Only a few counts were recorded for this clonotype. V and J are TRBV20-1 and TRBJ2-7; D is undetermined. V lost 2 bases, J lost 0 bases, and 8 bases lay in between. Germline V gene lookup returns CDR1 DFQATT and CDR2 SNEGSKA (reference sequence). This CDR3 has 13 amino acids. The CDR3 sequence: CSARLTSSYEQYF. CDR3 nucleotide sequence: TGCAGTGCTAGACTAACGTCCTCCTACGAGCAGTACTTC.

This chain uses TRBV10-3 with TRBJ2-3, with D uncertain. This CDR3 comprises 14 residues. CDR1 is ENHRY and CDR2 is SYGVKD in the germline V gene. V was trimmed by 11 bases and J by 4 bases, leaving 19 bases between them. CDR3: CAVEGERSADTQYF. CDR3 DNA sequence: TGTGCCGTGGAAGGAGAACGGAGTGCAGATACGCAGTATTTT.

This clonotype occurred many times. The rearrangement links TRBV7-9 to TRBJ1-1, with D unclear. Trimming cost V 6 bases and J 8 bases, with 10 bases left between them. The germline V gene encodes CDR1 SEHNR and CDR2 FQNEAQ (reference sequence). This CDR3 is built from 11 residues. The CDR3 DNA is TGTGCCAGCAGATCATTGGAAGAAGCTTTCTTT. The encoded protein is CASRSLEEAFF.

This clonotype has ten or more counts. The chain recombines TRBV20-1 with TRBJ2-7; 9 bases map to TRBD2. Germline lookup yields CDR1 DFQATT and CDR2 SNEGSKA (reference sequence). V lost 0 bases, J lost 2 bases, and 11 bases stayed unmatched. CDR3 size: 17 residues. The chain's CDR3 is CSARDLAGERGAYEQYF. The CDR3 DNA reads as TGCAGTGCTAGAGATCTAGCCGGCGAGCGGGGGGCCTACGAGCAGTACTTC.

In its sample, this clonotype was seen many times. The chain combines TRBV7-9 with TRBJ2-1; the match to TRBD1 covers 9 bases. Unmatched junction bases numbered 2, after V lost 3 bases and J lost 2 bases. CDR1 is SEHNR, CDR2 FQNEAQ, per germline (reference sequence). This CDR3 is built from 15 residues. CDR3 residues: CASSLDRGAYNEQFF. The DNA of the CDR3 is TGTGCCAGCAGCTTGGACAGGGGAGCCTACAATGAGCAGTTCTTC.

Ten or more counts support this clonotype. The chain couples TRBV4-3 to TRBJ2-3; D ambiguous. The CDR3 runs 12 residues. Germline CDR1 and CDR2: LGHNA and YSLEER. V gave up 3 bases and J gave up 1 base, with 2 bases separating them. CDR3 in DNA: TGCGCCAGCAGCCAGCGCACAGATACGCAGTATTTT. Translating it yields CASSQRTDTQYF.

There are many counts of this clonotype. V is TRBV20-1 and J is TRBJ1-5; possible D gene TRBD1, 5 bases. This CDR3 is built from 13 residues. CDR1 DFQATT and CDR2 SNEGSKA come from the germline V gene (reference sequence). V was clipped by 0 bases and J by 4 bases, with 7 bases between them. Here the CDR3 reads CSARDRTNQPQHF. DNA for the CDR3: TGCAGTGCTAGAGATCGGACAAATCAGCCCCAGCATTTT.